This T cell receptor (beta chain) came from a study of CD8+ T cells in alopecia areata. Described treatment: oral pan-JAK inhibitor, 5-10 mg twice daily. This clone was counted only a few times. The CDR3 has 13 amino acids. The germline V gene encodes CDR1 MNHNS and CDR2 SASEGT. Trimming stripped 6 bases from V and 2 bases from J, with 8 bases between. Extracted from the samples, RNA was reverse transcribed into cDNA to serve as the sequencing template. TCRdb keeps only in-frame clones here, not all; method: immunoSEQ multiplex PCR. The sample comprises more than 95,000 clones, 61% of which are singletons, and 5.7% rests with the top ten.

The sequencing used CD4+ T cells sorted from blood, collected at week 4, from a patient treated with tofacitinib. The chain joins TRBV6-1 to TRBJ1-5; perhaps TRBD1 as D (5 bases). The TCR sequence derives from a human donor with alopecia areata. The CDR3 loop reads CASRGERNQPQHF. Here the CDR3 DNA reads TGTGCCAGCAGAGGGGAGCGCAATCAGCCCCAGCATTTT.